The clone carrying this TCR beta chain was counted many times. A single record per CDR3 protein comes from TCRdb applying MiXCR to the RT-PCR reads. Altogether 650,000 to 800,000 distinct CDR3 sequences are present, approximately 15% being singletons, with the ten largest covering just over 3.5%. The CDR3 extends over 16 amino acids. The V and J ends lost 1 base and 6 bases respectively, with 16 bases between them. CDR1 is SGHTA and CDR2 is FQGTGA in the germline V gene. The chain carries TRBV7-3 and TRBJ2-1, with D perhaps TRBD2 (5 bases). This clonotype originated in a female donor in good health, serving as a healthy control. Sequenced: memory CD4+ T cells from blood. CDR3 in DNA: TGTGCCAGCAGCTTAAGGACGGGGAGCCTAAGCAATGAGCAGTTCTTC. Protein sequence: CASSLRTGSLSNEQFF.